This T cell receptor beta chain was observed in a study of cytomegalovirus exposure and HLA in healthy donors. Across the whole study: Researchers previously reported finding just under 120 million unique TCR beta sequences from about 200 million T cells. About 85 million unique TCRs from HLA-typed donors were held in an early release of data. The study, taken as a whole, reports: The classifier reportedly diagnosed cytomegalovirus status with high specificity and sensitivity.

Details on this clone: Its antigen is not identified.

Primers included in the PCR were 60 Vbeta and 13 Jbeta primers. TCRdb keeps only in-frame clones here, not all; method: immunoSEQ multiplex PCR. The sample lists roughly 84,000 clones; around 76% were seen once. This CDR3 comprises 15 residues. Germline CDR1 reads SGHRS; CDR2 reads YFSETQ. The V and J ends lost 5 bases and 4 bases, in that order; junction bases with no gene match: 7. The V call is TRBV5-1, the J call TRBJ2-1; 9 nucleotides line up with TRBD2. Sequenced material: PBMCs. The TCR was taken from a male donor in good health and CMV-seropositive. The CDR3 DNA sequence: TGCGCCAGCAGTCCCGGGCTAGCGGGATACAATGAGCAGTTCTTC. This translates into CASSPGLAGYNEQFF.